This T cell receptor (beta chain) was documented in a study of beta chain features in type 1 diabetes. General observations from the study: More deletions and fewer insertions at VDJ junctions were seen in type 1 diabetes patients.

About this clone: Antigen: not known.

Sequencing targeted expressed TCRB transcripts, as all isolated RNA had been reverse transcribed. Assay used: immunoSEQ multiplex PCR; TCRdb lists only in-frame clones, some missing. The data hold 900,000 or so clones, with about a sixth observed a single time. What was sequenced was naive CD4+ T cells from blood. The TCR was taken from a woman aged 18-35 years in good health.

The CDR3, as DNA: TGTGCCAGCAGCTTAGATCGGCTAGCGGGGCCCGATACGCAGTATTTT. This translates into CASSLDRLAGPDTQYF. The chain employs TRBV7-3 and TRBJ2-3, with 9 bases that match TRBD2. J was trimmed by 6 bases and V by 2 bases; bases with no gene match: 9. From germline, CDR1 is SGHTA and CDR2 FQGTGA. The CDR3 runs 16 residues.